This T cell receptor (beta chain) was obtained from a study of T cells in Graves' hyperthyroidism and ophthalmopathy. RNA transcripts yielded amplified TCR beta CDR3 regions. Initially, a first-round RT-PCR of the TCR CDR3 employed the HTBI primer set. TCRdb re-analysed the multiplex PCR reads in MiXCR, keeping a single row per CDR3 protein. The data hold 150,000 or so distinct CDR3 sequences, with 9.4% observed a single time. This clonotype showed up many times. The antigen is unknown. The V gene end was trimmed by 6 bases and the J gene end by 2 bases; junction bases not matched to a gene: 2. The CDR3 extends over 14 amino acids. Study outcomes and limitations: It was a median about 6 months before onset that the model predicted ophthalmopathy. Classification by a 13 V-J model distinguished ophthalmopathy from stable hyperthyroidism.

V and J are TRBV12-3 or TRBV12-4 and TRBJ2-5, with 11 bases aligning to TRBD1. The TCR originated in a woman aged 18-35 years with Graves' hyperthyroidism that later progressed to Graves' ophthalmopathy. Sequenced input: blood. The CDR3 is CASRGQGVQETQYF. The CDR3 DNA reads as TGTGCCAGCAGGGGACAGGGGGTTCAAGAGACCCAGTACTTC.